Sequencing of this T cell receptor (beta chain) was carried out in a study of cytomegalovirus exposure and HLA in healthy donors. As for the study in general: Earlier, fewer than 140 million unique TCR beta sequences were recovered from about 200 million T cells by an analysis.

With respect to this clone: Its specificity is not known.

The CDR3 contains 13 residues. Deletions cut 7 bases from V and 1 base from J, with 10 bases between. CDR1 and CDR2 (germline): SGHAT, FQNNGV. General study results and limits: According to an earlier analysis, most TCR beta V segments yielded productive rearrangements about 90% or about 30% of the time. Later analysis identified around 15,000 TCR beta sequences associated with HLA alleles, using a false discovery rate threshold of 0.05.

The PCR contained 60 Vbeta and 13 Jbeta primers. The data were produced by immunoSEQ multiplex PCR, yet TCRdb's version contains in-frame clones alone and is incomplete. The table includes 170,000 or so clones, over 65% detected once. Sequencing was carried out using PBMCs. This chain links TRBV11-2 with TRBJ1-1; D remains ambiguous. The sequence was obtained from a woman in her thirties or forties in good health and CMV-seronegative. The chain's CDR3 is CASTLNANTEAFF. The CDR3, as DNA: TGTGCCAGCACCCTAAACGCGAACACTGAAGCTTTCTTT.